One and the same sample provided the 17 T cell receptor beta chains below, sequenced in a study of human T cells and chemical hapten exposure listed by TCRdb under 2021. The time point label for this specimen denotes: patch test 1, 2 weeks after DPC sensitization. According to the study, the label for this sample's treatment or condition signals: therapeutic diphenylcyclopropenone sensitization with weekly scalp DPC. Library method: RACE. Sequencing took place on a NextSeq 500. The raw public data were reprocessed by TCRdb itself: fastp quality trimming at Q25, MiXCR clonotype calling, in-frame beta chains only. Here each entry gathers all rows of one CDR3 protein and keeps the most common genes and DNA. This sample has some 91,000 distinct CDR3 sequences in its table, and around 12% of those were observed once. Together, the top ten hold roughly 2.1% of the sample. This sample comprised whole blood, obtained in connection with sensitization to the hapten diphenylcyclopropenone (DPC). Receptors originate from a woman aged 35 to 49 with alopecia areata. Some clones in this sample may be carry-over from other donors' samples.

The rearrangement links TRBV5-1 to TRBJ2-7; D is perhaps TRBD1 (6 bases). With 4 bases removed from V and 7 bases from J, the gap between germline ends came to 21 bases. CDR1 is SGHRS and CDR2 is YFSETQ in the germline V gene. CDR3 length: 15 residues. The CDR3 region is CASSPGDGGRWEQYF. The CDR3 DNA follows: TGCGCCAGCAGCCCAGGGGACGGCGGCAGGTGGGAGCAGTACTTC.

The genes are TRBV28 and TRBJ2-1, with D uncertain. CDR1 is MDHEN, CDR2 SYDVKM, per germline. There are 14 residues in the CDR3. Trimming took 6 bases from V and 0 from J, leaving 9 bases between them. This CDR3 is CASRTSRSYNEQFF. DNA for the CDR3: TGTGCCAGCAGGACCAGCCGCTCCTACAATGAGCAGTTCTTC.

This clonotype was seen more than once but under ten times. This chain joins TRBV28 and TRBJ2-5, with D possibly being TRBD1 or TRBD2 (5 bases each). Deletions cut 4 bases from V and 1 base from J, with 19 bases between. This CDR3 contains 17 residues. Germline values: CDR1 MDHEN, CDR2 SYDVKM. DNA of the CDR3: TGTGCCAGCAGTTCACCGTACTCCCCGGGGCCCCAAGAGACCCAGTACTTC. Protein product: CASSSPYSPGPQETQYF.

The CDR3 nucleotides are TGTGCCACCTCCGGACGGCTGAACACTGAAGCTTTCTTT. Its translation is CATSGRLNTEAFF. This chain uses TRBV19 with TRBJ1-1; D gene ambiguous. Germline V CDR1 and CDR2: LNHDA, SQIVND (reference sequence). Trimming stripped 10 bases from V and 0 bases from J, with 12 bases between. The length of the CDR3 is 13 residues.

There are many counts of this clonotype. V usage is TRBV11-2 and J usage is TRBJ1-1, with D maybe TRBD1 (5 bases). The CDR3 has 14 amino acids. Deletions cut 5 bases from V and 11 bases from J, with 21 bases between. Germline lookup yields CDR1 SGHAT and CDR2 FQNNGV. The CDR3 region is CASSQPGGVDRAFF. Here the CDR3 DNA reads TGTGCCAGCAGCCAGCCGGGAGGGGTCGATCGTGCTTTCTTT.

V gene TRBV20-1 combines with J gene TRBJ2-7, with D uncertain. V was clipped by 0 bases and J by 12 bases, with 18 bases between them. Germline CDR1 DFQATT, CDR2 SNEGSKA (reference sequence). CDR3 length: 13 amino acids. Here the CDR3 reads CSARDQGTSAPYF. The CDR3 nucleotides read TGCAGTGCTAGAGATCAAGGCACCAGCGCGCCGTACTTC.

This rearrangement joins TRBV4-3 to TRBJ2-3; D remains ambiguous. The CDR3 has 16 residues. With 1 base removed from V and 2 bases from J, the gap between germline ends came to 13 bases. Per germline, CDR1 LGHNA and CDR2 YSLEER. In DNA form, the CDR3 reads TGCGCCAGCAGCCAAGGGTACAAGGTGTCCACAGATACGCAGTATTTT. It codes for CASSQGYKVSTDTQYF.

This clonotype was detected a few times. The CDR3 DNA reads TGTGCCAGCAGCCTTACTAGCGGGGGGTACACAGATACGCAGTATTTT. Its protein product is CASSLTSGGYTDTQYF. The V gene is TRBV14, the J gene TRBJ2-3; 12 nucleotides line up with TRBD2. This CDR3 has 16 residues. CDR1 and CDR2 from the germline V gene are SGHDN and FVKESK. J lost 2 bases, V lost 4 bases, and 4 bases had no gene match.

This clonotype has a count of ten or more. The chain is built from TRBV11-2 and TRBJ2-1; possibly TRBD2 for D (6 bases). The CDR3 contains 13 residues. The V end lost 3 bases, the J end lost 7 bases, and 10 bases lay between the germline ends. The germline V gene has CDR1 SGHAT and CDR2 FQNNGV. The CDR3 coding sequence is TGTGCCAGCAGCTTGGGACTCCGGAATGAGCAGTTCTTC. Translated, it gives CASSLGLRNEQFF. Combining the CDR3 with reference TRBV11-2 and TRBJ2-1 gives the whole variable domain EAGVAQSPRYKIIEKRQSVAFWCNPISGHATLYWYQQILGQGPKLLIQFQNNGVVDDSQLPKDRFSAERLKGVDSTLKIQPAKLEDSAVYLCASSLGLRNEQFFGPGTRLTVL.

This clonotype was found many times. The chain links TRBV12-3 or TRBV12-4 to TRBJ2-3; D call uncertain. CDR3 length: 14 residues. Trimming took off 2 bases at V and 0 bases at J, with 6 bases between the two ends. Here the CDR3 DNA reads TGTGCCAGCAGTTTACCGGGCAGCACAGATACGCAGTATTTT. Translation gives CASSLPGSTDTQYF.

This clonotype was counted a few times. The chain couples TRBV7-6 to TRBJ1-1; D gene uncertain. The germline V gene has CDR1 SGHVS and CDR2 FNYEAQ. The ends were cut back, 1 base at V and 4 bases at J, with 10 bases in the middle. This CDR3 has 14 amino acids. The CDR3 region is CASSLVDLGTEAFF. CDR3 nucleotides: TGTGCCAGCAGCTTAGTCGACTTGGGCACTGAAGCTTTCTTT.

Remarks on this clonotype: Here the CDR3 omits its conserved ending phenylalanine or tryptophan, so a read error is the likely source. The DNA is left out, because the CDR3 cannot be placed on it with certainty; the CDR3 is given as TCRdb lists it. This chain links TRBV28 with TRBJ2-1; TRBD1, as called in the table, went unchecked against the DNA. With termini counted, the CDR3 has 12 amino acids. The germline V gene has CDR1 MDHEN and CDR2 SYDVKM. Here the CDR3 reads CASTIQGRVSTG.

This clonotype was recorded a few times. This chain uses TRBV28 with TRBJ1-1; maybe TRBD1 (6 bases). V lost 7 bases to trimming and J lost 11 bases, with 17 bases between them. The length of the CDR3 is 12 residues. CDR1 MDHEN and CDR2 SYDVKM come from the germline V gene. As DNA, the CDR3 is TGTGCCAGCATCCCTCCTGGGGGGCGCGCTTTCTTT. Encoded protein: CASIPPGGRAFF.

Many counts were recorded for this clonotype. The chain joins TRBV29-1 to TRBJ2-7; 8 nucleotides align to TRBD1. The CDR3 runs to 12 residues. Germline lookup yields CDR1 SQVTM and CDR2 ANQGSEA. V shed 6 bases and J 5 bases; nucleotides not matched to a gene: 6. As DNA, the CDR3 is TGCAGCGTCCAGGACAGGGATGACGAGCAGTACTTC. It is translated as CSVQDRDDEQYF.

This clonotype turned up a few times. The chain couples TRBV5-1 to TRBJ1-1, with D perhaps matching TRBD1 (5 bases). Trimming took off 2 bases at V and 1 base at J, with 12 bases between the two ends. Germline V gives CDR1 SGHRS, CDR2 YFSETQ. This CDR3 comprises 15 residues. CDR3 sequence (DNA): TGCGCCAGCAGCTTACTGTCCGGGACGAACACTGAAGCTTTCTTT. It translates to CASSLLSGTNTEAFF.

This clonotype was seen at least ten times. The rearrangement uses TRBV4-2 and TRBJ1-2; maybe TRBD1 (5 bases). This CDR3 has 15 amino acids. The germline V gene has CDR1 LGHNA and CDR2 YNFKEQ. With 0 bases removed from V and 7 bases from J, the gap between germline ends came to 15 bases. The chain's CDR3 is CASSQDYVGGLGYTF. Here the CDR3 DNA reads TGTGCCAGCAGCCAAGATTACGTGGGGGGTCTTGGCTACACCTTC.

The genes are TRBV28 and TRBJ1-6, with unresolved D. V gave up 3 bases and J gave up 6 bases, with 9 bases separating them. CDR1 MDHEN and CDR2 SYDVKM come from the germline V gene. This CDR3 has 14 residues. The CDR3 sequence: CASSLTRLNSPLHF. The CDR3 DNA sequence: TGTGCCAGCAGTTTGACCCGGCTTAATTCACCCCTCCACTTT.